The clone carrying this TCR beta chain was counted at least ten times. This specimen belongs to a study of T cells in Graves' hyperthyroidism and ophthalmopathy. In germline, CDR1 is SQVTM, CDR2 ANQGSEA. V shed 3 bases, J shed 2 bases, and the junction held 12 bases outside the gene matches. The CDR3 spans 17 residues. From RNA transcripts, TCR beta CDR3 regions were amplified. First-round RT-PCR with HTBI primers amplified the TCR CDR3 region. In TCRdb, the multiplex PCR reads were re-called with MiXCR into one record per CDR3 protein. Of over 250,000 distinct CDR3 sequences listed, about 13% are singletons.

The sample comprised blood. The rearrangement joins TRBV29-1 to TRBJ2-3, with 9 bases lining up with TRBD1. This clonotype was obtained from a woman in her forties with Graves' ophthalmopathy. The CDR3 loop reads CSVDPQGARFLTDTQYF. CDR3 coding DNA: TGCAGCGTTGACCCACAGGGGGCGCGGTTCCTCACAGATACGCAGTATTTT.